This entry features one T cell receptor (beta chain) sequence. What it recognizes is unknown. These data come from a study of CD8 T cells in Susac syndrome. Age- and sex-matched healthy donors served as the control group. The RNA input was roughly 0.45 to 1 ug, and it was reverse transcribed with random hexamers. With immunoSEQ multiplex PCR, TCR beta CDR3 was amplified across 54 Vbeta and 13 Jbeta. TCRdb reanalysed the immunoSEQ multiplex PCR reads using MiXCR and keeps one entry per CDR3 protein. This table holds some 100,000 distinct CDR3 sequences, 80% to 95% found once. Study-wide findings and caveats: The study's TCR sequencing and HLA analysis drew on a certain number of individuals. That number was acknowledged as relatively small.

The sample was CD8+ T cells from PBMCs. The TCR originated in a human donor in good health.

The CDR3 loop is CATRNRERSYGYTF. The CDR3 region has the DNA TGTGCCACCCGAAACAGGGAAAGGAGCTATGGCTACACCTTC. This chain links TRBV28 with TRBJ1-2; the D gene is possibly TRBD1 (6 bases). The V end lost 10 bases, the J end lost 4 bases, and 19 bases lay between the germline ends. CDR3 size: 14 residues. Germline V gene lookup returns CDR1 MDHEN and CDR2 SYDVKM.